These 13 T cell receptor beta chains share one sample of origin, sequenced in a study of blood T cell repertoires in COVID-19. Produced via immunoSEQ multiplex PCR; TCRdb's table is partial and in-frame only. The top ten clones hold 0.55% to 0.75% of a sample with 400,000 to 450,000 clones, roughly 88% of them seen once. The sequencing input was PBMCs or T cells enriched from blood (not recorded which). These receptors all stem from a man younger than 35 who had recovered from COVID-19.

CDR3 in DNA: TGTGCCAGCAGTTGGGACACTGGTGGCTACACCTTC. It codes for CASSWDTGGYTF. The chain joins TRBV12-3 or TRBV12-4 to TRBJ1-2; D is possibly TRBD1 (6 bases). This CDR3 region has 12 residues. V shed 4 bases and J shed 7 bases, with 10 bases lying between them.

Only one count was recorded for this clone. The chain is built from TRBV19 and TRBJ2-2, with 7 bases aligning to TRBD2. Germline V lookup: CDR1 LNHDA, CDR2 SQIVND (reference sequence). Trimming removed 7 bases from V and 3 bases from J; junction bases left unmatched: 8. CDR3 length: 15 amino acids. In DNA, the CDR3 is TGTGCCAGTACTCGTGGGAGCGGGGACACCGGGGAGCTGTTTTTT. Its translation is CASTRGSGDTGELFF.

J is TRBJ1-1 and V is TRBV2; D is ambiguous. CDR1 SNHLY and CDR2 FYNNEI come from the germline V gene. The CDR3 spans 14 residues. With 3 bases removed from V and 5 bases from J, the gap between germline ends came to 13 bases. The CDR3 DNA reads as TGTGCCAGCAGTGATCCTGCTAGTCGGACTGAAGCTTTCTTT. It codes for CASSDPASRTEAFF.

In its sample, this clone was seen a few times. V gene TRBV11-2 combines with J gene TRBJ1-6, with TRBD1 matching over 7 bases. Per the germline V gene, CDR1 is SGHAT and CDR2 is FQNNGV. The V gene end was trimmed by 3 bases and the J gene end by 10 bases; junction bases not matched to a gene: 6. The CDR3 is 14 residues long. CDR3 coding DNA: TGTGCCAGCAGCTTCCAGACAGGGAACTCACCCCTCCACTTT. Translation: CASSFQTGNSPLHF.

The chain recombines TRBV7-2 with TRBJ1-2, with 7 bases fitting TRBD1. The CDR3 sequence is 13 residues long. Germline V gene data show CDR1 as SGHTA and CDR2 as FQGNSA. V was pared by 4 bases and J by 4 bases, with 3 bases of the junction left unmatched. The CDR3 reads CASSWDRFYGYTF. The CDR3 bases are TGTGCCAGCAGCTGGGACAGATTCTATGGCTACACCTTC.

This chain links TRBV7-8 with TRBJ2-3; no reliable D call. Trimming left V 5 bases short and J 6 bases short, with 12 bases between. The germline gives CDR1 SGHVS, CDR2 FQNEAQ. The CDR3 has 13 residues. CDR3 in amino acids: CASSPPHGDTQYF. The DNA for the CDR3 is TGTGCCAGCAGCCCCCCCCACGGGGATACGCAGTATTTT.

The CDR3 region has the DNA TGCGCCAGCCGGGGGACTCTAAACTACACCTTC. This codes for CASRGTLNYTF. The J gene is TRBJ1-2, the V gene TRBV4-1; TRBD1 is a possible D gene (5 bases). CDR1 and CDR2 (germline): MGHRA, YSYEKL. The germline V and J ends were trimmed by 8 bases and 10 bases, with 14 bases remaining between them. The CDR3 consists of 11 residues.

The chain is built from TRBV11-2 and TRBJ1-5; D gene ambiguous. Germline assignment: CDR1 SGHAT and CDR2 FQNNGV. The CDR3 loop spans 14 amino acids. Deletions cut 4 bases from V and 0 bases from J, with 7 bases between. The CDR3 bases are TGTGCCAGCAGCTCACAGCTTAGCAATCAGCCCCAGCATTTT. This gives the protein CASSSQLSNQPQHF. The complete variable domain, with remaining parts taken from reference TRBV11-2 and TRBJ1-5, reads EAGVAQSPRYKIIEKRQSVAFWCNPISGHATLYWYQQILGQGPKLLIQFQNNGVVDDSQLPKDRFSAERLKGVDSTLKIQPAKLEDSAVYLCASSSQLSNQPQHFGDGTRLSIL.

The J gene is TRBJ1-6, the V gene TRBV4-1, with unresolved D. This CDR3 is 15 amino acids long. V was shortened by 4 bases and J by 3 bases, with 10 bases between the two germline ends. The V gene's germline CDR1 is MGHRA and CDR2 YSYEKL. This CDR3 is CASSPSRGYNSPLHF. In DNA, the CDR3 is TGCGCCAGCAGCCCCTCCCGAGGCTATAATTCACCCCTCCACTTT.

V and J are TRBV5-4 and TRBJ1-2; 7 bases are shared with TRBD1. Trimming at V came to 1 base and at J to 7 bases, leaving 10 bases not matched to a gene. In germline, CDR1 is SGHNT, CDR2 YYREEE (reference sequence). This CDR3 spans 15 amino acids. The CDR3 DNA sequence: TGTGCCAGCAGCTTGCGGGAACAGGGGTATGCTGGCTACACCTTC. Translated: CASSLREQGYAGYTF.

This clone was counted a few times. This chain uses TRBV27 with TRBJ2-1; 8 nucleotides align to TRBD2. The CDR3 is made up of 16 amino acids. With V trimmed by 0 bases and J by 4 bases, 5 bases remained unmatched. Looked up from germline, CDR1 is MNHEY and CDR2 is SMNVEV (reference sequence). The CDR3 DNA sequence: TGTGCCAGCAGTTTATCGGCTCGGGGGGGATACAATGAGCAGTTCTTC. Its translation is CASSLSARGGYNEQFF.

The chain combines TRBV28 with TRBJ1-2; weak D call: TRBD1 (5 bases). Germline-derived CDR1 and CDR2 are MDHEN and SYDVKM. V was clipped by 0 bases and J by 4 bases, with 18 bases between them. This CDR3 contains 17 residues. The CDR3 DNA sequence: TGTGCCAGCAGTTTATGGGCTGGGACTGTAGAAAGCTATGGCTACACCTTC. Translating gives CASSLWAGTVESYGYTF.

Notes on this clone: This probably arose from a read error, given a far larger clone one base away. In the same sample, other DNA sequences code for this CDR3. The chain carries TRBV28 and TRBJ1-1; no clear D. CDR1 and CDR2 (germline): MDHEN, SYDVKM. V dropped 8 bases and J dropped 1 base, with 5 bases sitting between them. The CDR3 runs to 11 residues. This CDR3 reads CASRQNTEAFF. The CDR3 DNA is TGTGCCAGCCGACAGAACACTGAAGCTTTCTTT.